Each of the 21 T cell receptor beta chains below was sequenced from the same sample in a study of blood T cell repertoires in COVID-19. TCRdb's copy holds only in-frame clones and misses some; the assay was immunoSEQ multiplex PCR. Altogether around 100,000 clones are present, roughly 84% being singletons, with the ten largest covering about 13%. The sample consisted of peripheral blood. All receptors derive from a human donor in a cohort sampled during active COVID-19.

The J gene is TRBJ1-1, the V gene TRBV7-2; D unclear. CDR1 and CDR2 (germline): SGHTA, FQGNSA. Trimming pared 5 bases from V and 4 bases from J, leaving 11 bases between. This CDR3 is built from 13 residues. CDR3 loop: CASSTRVGTEAFF. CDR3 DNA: TGTGCCAGCAGCACGCGGGTGGGCACTGAAGCTTTCTTT.

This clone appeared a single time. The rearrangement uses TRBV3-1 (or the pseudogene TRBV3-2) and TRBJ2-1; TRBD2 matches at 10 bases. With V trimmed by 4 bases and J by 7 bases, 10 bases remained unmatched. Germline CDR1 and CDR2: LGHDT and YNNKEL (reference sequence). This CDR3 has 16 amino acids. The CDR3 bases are TGTGCCAGCAGCCGATGGGGTAGCGGGAGGTTTAATGAGCAGTTCTTC. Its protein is CASSRWGSGRFNEQFF.

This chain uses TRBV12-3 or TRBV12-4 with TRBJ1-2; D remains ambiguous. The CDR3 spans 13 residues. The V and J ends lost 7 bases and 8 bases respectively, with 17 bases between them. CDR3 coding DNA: TGTGCCAGCAAATCCGGCCAAGGACTCGGCTACACCTTC. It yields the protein CASKSGQGLGYTF.

CDR3 sequence reads: CASSRDNYNEQFF. CDR3 nucleotides: TGTGCCAGCAGTAGGGACAATTACAATGAGCAGTTCTTC. This rearrangement joins TRBV12-3 or TRBV12-4 to TRBJ2-1; TRBD1 might be the D (6 bases). Trimming removed 5 bases from V and 4 bases from J, with 9 bases in between. CDR3 length: 13 residues.

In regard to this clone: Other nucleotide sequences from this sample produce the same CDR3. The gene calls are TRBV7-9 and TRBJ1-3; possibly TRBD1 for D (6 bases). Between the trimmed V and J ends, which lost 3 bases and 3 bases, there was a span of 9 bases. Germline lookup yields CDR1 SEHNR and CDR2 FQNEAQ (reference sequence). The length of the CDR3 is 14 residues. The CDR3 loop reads CASSFTGFGNTIYF. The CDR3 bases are TGTGCCAGCAGCTTTACAGGGTTTGGAAACACCATATATTTT.

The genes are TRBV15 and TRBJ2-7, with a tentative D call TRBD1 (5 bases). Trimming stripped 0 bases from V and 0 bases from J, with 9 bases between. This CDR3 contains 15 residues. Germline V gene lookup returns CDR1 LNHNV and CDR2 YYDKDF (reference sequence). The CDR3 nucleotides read TGTGCCACCAGCAGAGACACAGGTTTCTCCTACGAGCAGTACTTC. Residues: CATSRDTGFSYEQYF. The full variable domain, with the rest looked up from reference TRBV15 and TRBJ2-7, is DAMVIQNPRYQVTQFGKPVTLSCSQTLNHNVMYWYQQKSSQAPKLLFHYYDKDFNNEADTPDNFQSRRPNTSFCFLDIRSPGLGDTAMYLCATSRDTGFSYEQYFGPGTRLTVT.

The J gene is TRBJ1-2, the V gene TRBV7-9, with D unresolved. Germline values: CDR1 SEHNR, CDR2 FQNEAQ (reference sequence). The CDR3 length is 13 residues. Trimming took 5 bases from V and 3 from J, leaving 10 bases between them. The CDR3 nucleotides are TGTGCCAGCAGCCCCGGAGAGTACTATGGCTACACCTTC. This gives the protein CASSPGEYYGYTF. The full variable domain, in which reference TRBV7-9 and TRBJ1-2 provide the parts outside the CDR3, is DTGVSQNPRHKITKRGQNVTFRCDPISEHNRLYWYRQTLGQGPEFLTYFQNEAQLEKSRLLSDRFSAERPKGSFSTLEIQRTEQGDSAMYLCASSPGEYYGYTFGSGTRLTVV.

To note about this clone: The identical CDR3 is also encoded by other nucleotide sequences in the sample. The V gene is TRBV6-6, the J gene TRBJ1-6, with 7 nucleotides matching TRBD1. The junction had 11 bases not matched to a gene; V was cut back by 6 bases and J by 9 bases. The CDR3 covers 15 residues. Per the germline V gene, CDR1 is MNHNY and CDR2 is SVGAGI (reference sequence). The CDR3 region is CASRAPTAGGSPLHF. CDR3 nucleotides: TGTGCCAGCAGAGCCCCGACTGCAGGGGGTTCACCCCTCCACTTT.

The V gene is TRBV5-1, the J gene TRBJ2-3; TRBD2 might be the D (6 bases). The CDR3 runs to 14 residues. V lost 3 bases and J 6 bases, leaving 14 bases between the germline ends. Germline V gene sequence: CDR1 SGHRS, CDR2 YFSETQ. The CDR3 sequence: CASSSGLRLDTQYF. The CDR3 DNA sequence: TGCGCCAGCAGCTCGGGACTGCGCTTGGATACGCAGTATTTT.

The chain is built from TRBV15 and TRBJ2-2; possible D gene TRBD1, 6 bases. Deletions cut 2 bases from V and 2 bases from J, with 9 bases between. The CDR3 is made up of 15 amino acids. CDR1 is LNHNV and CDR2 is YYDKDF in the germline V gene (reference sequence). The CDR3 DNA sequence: TGTGCCACCAGCAGAACAGGGAGTAACACCGGGGAGCTGTTTTTT. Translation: CATSRTGSNTGELFF.

Written as DNA, the CDR3 is TGTGCCAGCAGTGAGGACAGCCCGAGTGGCACTGAAGCTTTCTTT. Its translation: CASSEDSPSGTEAFF. The genes are TRBV2 and TRBJ1-1; D is perhaps TRBD1 (6 bases). The CDR3 sequence is 15 residues long. Germline loops: CDR1 SNHLY, CDR2 FYNNEI. V lost 3 bases, J lost 4 bases, and 15 bases lay in between.

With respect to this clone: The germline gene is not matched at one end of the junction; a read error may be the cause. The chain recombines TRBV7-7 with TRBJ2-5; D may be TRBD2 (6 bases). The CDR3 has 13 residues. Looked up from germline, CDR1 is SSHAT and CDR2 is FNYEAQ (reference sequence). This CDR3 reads CASSFGGTETQYF. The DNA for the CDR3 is TGTGCTAGCAGCTTCGGAGGGACAGAGACCCAGTACTTC.

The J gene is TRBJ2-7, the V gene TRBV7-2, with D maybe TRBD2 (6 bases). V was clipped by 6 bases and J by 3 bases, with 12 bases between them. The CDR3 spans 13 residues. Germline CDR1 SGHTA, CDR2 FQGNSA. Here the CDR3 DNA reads TGTGCCAGCAGAAGCTCCGGGGGCTACGAGCAGTACTTC. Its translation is CASRSSGGYEQYF.

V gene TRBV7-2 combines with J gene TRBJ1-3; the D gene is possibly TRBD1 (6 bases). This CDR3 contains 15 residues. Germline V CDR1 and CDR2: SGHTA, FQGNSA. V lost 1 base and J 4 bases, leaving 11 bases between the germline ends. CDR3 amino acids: CASSLVGGHGNTIYF. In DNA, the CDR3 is TGTGCCAGCAGCTTAGTGGGGGGGCACGGAAACACCATATATTTT. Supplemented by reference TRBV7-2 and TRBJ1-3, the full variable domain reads GAGVSQSPSNKVTEKGKDVELRCDPISGHTALYWYRQSLGQGLEFLIYFQGNSAPDKSGLPSDRFSAERTGGSVSTLTIQRTQQEDSAVYLCASSLVGGHGNTIYFGEGSWLTVV.

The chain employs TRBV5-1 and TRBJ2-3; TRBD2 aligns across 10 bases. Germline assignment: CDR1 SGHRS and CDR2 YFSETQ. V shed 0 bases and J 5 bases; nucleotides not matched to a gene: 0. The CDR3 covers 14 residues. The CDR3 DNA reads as TGCGCCAGCAGCTTGGTAGCGGGAGGAGATACGCAGTATTTT. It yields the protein CASSLVAGGDTQYF. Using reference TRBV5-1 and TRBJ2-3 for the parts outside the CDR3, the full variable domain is KAGVTQTPRYLIKTRGQQVTLSCSPISGHRSVSWYQQTPGQGLQFLFEYFSETQRNKGNFPGRFSGRQFSNSRSEMNVSTLELGDSALYLCASSLVAGGDTQYFGPGTRLTVL.

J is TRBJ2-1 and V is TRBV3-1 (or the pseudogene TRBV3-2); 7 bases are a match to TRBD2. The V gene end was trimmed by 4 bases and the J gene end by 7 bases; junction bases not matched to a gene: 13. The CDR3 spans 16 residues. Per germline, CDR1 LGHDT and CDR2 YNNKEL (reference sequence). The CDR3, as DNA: TGTGCCAGCAGCCCAGGACTAGAAATTTTTTCGAATGAGCAGTTCTTC. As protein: CASSPGLEIFSNEQFF.

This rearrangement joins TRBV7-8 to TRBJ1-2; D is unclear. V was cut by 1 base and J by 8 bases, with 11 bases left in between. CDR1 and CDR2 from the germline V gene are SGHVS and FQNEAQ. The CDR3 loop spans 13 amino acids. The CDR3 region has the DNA TGTGCCAGCAGCTTAGACCCAGGTTTCGGCTACACCTTC. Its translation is CASSLDPGFGYTF. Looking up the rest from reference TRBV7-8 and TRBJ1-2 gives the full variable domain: GAGVSQSPRYKVAKRGQDVALRCDPISGHVSLFWYQQALGQGPEFLTYFQNEAQLDKSGLPSDRFFAERPEGSVSTLKIQRTQQEDSAVYLCASSLDPGFGYTFGSGTRLTVV.

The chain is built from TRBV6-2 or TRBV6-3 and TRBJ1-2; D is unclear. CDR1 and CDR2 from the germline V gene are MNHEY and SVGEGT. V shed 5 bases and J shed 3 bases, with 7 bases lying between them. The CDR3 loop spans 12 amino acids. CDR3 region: CASSNRDYGYTF. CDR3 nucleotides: TGTGCCAGCAGTAACCGAGACTATGGCTACACCTTC.

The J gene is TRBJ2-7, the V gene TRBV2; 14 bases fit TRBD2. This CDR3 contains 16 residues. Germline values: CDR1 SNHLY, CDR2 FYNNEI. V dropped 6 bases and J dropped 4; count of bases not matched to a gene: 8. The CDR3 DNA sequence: TGTGCCAGCAGAGGGCCGGGACTAGCGGGAGCGTACGAGCAGTACTTC. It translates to CASRGPGLAGAYEQYF.

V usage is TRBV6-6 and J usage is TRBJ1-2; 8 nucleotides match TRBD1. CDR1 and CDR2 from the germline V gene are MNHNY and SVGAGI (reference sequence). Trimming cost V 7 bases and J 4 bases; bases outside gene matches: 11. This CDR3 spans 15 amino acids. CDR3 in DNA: TGTGCCAGCAAAGGGGGAGGGGACAGGTCCTATGGCTACACCTTC. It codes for CASKGGGDRSYGYTF.

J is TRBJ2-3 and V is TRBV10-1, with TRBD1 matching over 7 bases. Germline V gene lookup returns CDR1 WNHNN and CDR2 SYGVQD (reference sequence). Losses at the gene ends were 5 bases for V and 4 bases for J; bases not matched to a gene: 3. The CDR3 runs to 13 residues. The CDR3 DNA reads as TGCGCCAGCAGTAGCCAGGGGGCAGATACGCAGTATTTT. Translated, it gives CASSSQGADTQYF.